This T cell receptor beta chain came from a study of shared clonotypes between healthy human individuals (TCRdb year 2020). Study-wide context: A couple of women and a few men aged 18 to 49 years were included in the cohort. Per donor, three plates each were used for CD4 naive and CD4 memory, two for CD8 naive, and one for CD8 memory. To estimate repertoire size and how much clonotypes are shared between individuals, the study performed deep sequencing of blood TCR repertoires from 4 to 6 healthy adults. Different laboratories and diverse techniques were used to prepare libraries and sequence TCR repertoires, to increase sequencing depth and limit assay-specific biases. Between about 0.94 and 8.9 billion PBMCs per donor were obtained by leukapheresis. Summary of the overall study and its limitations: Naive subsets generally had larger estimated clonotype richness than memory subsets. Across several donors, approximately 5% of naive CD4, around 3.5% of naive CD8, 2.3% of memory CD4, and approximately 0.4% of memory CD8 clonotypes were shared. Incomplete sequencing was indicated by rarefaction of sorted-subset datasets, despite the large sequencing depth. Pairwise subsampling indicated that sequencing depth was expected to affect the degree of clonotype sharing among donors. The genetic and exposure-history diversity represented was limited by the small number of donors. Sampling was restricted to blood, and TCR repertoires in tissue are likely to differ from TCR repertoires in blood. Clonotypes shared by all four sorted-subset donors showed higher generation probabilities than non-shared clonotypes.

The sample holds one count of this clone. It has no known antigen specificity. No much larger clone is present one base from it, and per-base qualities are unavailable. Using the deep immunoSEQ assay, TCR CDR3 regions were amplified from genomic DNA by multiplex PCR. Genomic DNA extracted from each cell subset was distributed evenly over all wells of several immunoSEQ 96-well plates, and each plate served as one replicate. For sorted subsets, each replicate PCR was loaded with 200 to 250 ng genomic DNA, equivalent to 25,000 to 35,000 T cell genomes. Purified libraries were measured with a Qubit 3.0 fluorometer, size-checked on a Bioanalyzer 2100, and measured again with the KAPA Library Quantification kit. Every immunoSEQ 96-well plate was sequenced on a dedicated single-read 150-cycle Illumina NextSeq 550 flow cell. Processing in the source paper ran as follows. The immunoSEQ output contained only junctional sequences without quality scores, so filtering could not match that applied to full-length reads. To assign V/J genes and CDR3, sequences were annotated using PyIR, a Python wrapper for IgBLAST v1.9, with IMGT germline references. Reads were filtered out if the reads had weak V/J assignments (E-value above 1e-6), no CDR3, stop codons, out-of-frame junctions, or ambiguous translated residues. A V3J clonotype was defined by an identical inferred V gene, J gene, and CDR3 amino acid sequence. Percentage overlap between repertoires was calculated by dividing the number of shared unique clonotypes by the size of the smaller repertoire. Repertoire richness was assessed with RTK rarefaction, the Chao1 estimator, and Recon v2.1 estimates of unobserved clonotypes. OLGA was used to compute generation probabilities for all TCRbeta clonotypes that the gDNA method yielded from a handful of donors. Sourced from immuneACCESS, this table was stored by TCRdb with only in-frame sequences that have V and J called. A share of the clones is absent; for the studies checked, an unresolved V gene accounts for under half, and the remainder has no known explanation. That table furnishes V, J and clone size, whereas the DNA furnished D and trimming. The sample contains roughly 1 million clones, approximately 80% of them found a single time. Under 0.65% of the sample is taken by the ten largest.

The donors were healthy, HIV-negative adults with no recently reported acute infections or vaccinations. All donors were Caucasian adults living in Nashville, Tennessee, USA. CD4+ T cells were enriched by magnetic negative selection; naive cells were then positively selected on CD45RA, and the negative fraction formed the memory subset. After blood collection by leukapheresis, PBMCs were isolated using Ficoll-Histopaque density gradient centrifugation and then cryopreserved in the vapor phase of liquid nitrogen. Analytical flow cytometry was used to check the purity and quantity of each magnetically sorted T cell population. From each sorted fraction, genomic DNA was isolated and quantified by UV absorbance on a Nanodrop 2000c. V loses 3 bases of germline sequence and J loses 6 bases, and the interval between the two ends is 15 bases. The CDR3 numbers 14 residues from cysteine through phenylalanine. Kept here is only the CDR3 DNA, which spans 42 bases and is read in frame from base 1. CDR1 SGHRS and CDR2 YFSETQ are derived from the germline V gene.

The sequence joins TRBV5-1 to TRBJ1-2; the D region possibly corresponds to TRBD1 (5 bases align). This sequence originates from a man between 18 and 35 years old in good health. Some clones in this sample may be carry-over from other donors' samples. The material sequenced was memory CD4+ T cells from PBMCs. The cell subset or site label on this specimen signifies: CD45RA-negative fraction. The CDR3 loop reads CASSSAGPSDGYTF. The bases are TGCGCCAGCAGCTCAGCGGGGCCGAGCGATGGCTACACCTTC.